The 16 T cell receptor beta chains below all came from one sample that was sequenced in a study of cytotoxic CD8 clonotypes in ibrutinib-treated CLL. Clones were sequenced by immunoSEQ multiplex PCR, and TCRdb holds only the in-frame ones, with some missing. The profile shows approximately 330,000 clones, just under 80% of them singletons. Specimen: PBMCs, collected before ibrutinib treatment. The source of these receptors is a human donor with chronic lymphocytic leukemia.

The genes are TRBV19 and TRBJ2-5; perhaps TRBD1 as D (6 bases). Germline assignment: CDR1 LNHDA and CDR2 SQIVND (reference sequence). V was pared by 1 base and J by 1 base, with 13 bases between. The CDR3 contains 16 residues. CDR3 in amino acids: CASSIGGQPTQETQYF. CDR3 DNA: TGTGCCAGTAGTATAGGGGGGCAACCCACCCAAGAGACCCAGTACTTC.

This clone is a singleton in its sample. CDR3 DNA sequence: TGTGCCAGCAGTCCTCAGATTTCAACCTACGAGCAGTACTTC. Translating gives CASSPQISTYEQYF. This sequence joins TRBV27 and TRBJ2-7; no clear D. V was pared by 5 bases and J by 2 bases, with 13 bases between. The CDR3 loop spans 14 amino acids. Germline V gives CDR1 MNHEY, CDR2 SMNVEV (reference sequence).

The chain uses TRBV6-1 and TRBJ2-3; D ambiguous. Germline assignment: CDR1 MNHNS and CDR2 SASEGT. CDR3 size: 15 residues. V lost 1 base to trimming and J lost 2 bases, with 10 bases between them. The CDR3 protein is CASSEVWQYTDTQYF. In DNA form, the CDR3 reads TGTGCCAGCAGTGAAGTGTGGCAGTACACAGATACGCAGTATTTT.

The J gene is TRBJ1-5, the V gene TRBV30, with 7 bases aligning to TRBD1. This CDR3 has 17 amino acids. Trimming at V came to 1 base and at J to 1 base, leaving 10 bases not matched to a gene. Germline values: CDR1 GTSNPN, CDR2 SVGIG (reference sequence). CDR3 sequence: CAWSAPGTQGSNQPQHF. CDR3 nucleotide sequence: TGTGCCTGGAGTGCACCAGGGACACAGGGGAGCAATCAGCCCCAGCATTTT.

The V gene is TRBV7-2, the J gene TRBJ1-4; maybe TRBD1 (5 bases). Germline loops: CDR1 SGHTA, CDR2 FQGNSA. The CDR3 is 15 residues long. Trimming pared 1 base from V and 7 bases from J, leaving 13 bases between. The CDR3 spells CASSLVIGRGEKLFF. As DNA, the CDR3 is TGTGCCAGCAGCTTAGTTATAGGGAGGGGTGAAAAACTGTTTTTT. The variable domain in full, completed from reference TRBV7-2 and TRBJ1-4, reads GAGVSQSPSNKVTEKGKDVELRCDPISGHTALYWYRQSLGQGLEFLIYFQGNSAPDKSGLPSDRFSAERTGGSVSTLTIQRTQQEDSAVYLCASSLVIGRGEKLFFGSGTQLSVL.

The chain uses TRBV11-2 and TRBJ2-2; TRBD2 agrees at 10 bases. With V trimmed by 1 base and J by 6 bases, 8 bases remained unmatched. The CDR3 consists of 17 residues. Looked up from germline, CDR1 is SGHAT and CDR2 is FQNNGV. CDR3 sequence (DNA): TGTGCCAGCAGCTTAGTTAGCGGGAGGTCGGCGGCCGGGGAGCTGTTTTTT. Protein sequence: CASSLVSGRSAAGELFF.

This sequence joins TRBV4-3 and TRBJ2-1, with D maybe TRBD2 (5 bases). The CDR3 has 14 amino acids. Germline-derived CDR1 and CDR2 are LGHNA and YSLEER. V lost 0 bases and J lost 10, with 13 bases in between. The DNA for the CDR3 is TGCGCCAGCAGCCAAGATTTCGGGGAATGGGAGCAGTTCTTC. Its protein product is CASSQDFGEWEQFF.

This sequence joins TRBV4-1 and TRBJ1-2, with 7 bases identical to TRBD1. CDR1 and CDR2 from the germline V gene are MGHRA and YSYEKL. CDR3 size: 15 residues. V shed 1 base and J 3 bases; nucleotides not matched to a gene: 5. For the CDR3, the DNA is TGCGCCAGCAGCCAAGCACAGGGGAGGGACTATGGCTACACCTTC. This codes for CASSQAQGRDYGYTF.

The J gene is TRBJ1-1, the V gene TRBV5-4; 9 bases match TRBD1. The CDR3 contains 15 residues. Germline V gene lookup returns CDR1 SGHNT and CDR2 YYREEE (reference sequence). V was clipped by 6 bases and J by 6 bases; unmatched bases: 12. The CDR3: CASTKSRDRVPEAFF. CDR3 in DNA: TGTGCCAGCACGAAATCCCGGGACAGGGTGCCTGAAGCTTTCTTT. Full variable domain (missing parts from reference TRBV5-4 and TRBJ1-1): ETGVTQSPTHLIKTRGQQVTLRCSSQSGHNTVSWYQQALGQGPQFIFQYYREEENGRGNFPPRFSGLQFPNYSSELNVNALELDDSALYLCASTKSRDRVPEAFFGQGTRLTVV.

The chain employs TRBV5-4 and TRBJ2-6; D is unclear. Germline V gene sequence: CDR1 SGHNT, CDR2 YYREEE (reference sequence). Trimming stripped 1 base from V and 2 bases from J, with 7 bases between. The CDR3 contains 15 residues. As DNA, the CDR3 is TGTGCCAGCAGCTTGCAGGTCGCTGGGGCCAACGTCCTGACTTTC. Translating it yields CASSLQVAGANVLTF. The whole variable domain, remainder taken from reference TRBV5-4 and TRBJ2-6, is ETGVTQSPTHLIKTRGQQVTLRCSSQSGHNTVSWYQQALGQGPQFIFQYYREEENGRGNFPPRFSGLQFPNYSSELNVNALELDDSALYLCASSLQVAGANVLTFGAGSRLTVL.

The CDR3 region is CASSQGGQGAKTQYF. The CDR3 DNA reads TGTGCCAGCAGCCAAGGAGGGCAGGGTGCGAAGACCCAGTACTTC. The gene calls are TRBV4-2 and TRBJ2-5, with D perhaps being TRBD1 or TRBD2 (5 bases each). V was clipped by 1 base and J by 6 bases, with 15 bases between them. Germline CDR1 reads LGHNA; CDR2 reads YNFKEQ. CDR3 length: 15 residues.

This clone came up once. The chain carries TRBV6-6 and TRBJ2-3; D possibly corresponds to TRBD2 (5 bases). CDR1 and CDR2 (germline): MNHNY, SVGAGI (reference sequence). Trimming shortened V by 0 bases and J by 2 bases, and 9 bases separated the two germline ends. The CDR3 is 15 residues long. DNA of the CDR3: TGTGCCAGCAGTTACTCGGCTAGCTCCACAGATACGCAGTATTTT. Its translation is CASSYSASSTDTQYF.

The chain has TRBV7-9 and TRBJ2-6; D is unclear. V lost 4 bases and J lost 5, with 12 bases in between. Germline V gene data show CDR1 as SEHNR and CDR2 as FQNEAQ (reference sequence). CDR3 length equals 15 residues. The CDR3 DNA reads TGTGCCAGCAGCTCCCGGGCCTGGCGGGCCAACGTCCTGACTTTC. Protein sequence: CASSSRAWRANVLTF.

This clone was detected only once. This chain links TRBV9 with TRBJ1-2; 7 positions match TRBD1. The J segment lost 5 bases and the V segment lost 3 bases, leaving 4 bases of the junction unmatched. This CDR3 is built from 13 residues. Germline-derived CDR1 and CDR2 are SGDLS and YYNGEE. CDR3 coding DNA: TGTGCCAGCAGCGCAGGGGGGATTTATGGCTACACCTTC. The encoded protein is CASSAGGIYGYTF.

This clone was seen only a few times. This chain connects TRBV4-1 to TRBJ2-7; 8 nucleotides agree with TRBD2. CDR3 length equals 18 residues. Germline loops: CDR1 MGHRA, CDR2 YSYEKL. V lost 0 bases, J lost 2 bases, and 12 bases stayed unmatched. CDR3 amino acids: CASSQDFKGAGVAYEQYF. The DNA of the CDR3 is TGCGCCAGCAGCCAAGATTTTAAGGGAGCGGGAGTTGCCTACGAGCAGTACTTC.

In DNA, the CDR3 is TGTGCCAGCAGTCAAACCGACATCCAGACGCAGTATTTT. Translation: CASSQTDIQTQYF. The V and J genes are TRBV25-1 and TRBJ2-3; D not resolved. Germline assignment: CDR1 MGHDK and CDR2 SYGVNS. The CDR3 is made up of 13 amino acids. Between the trimmed V and J ends, which lost 5 bases and 9 bases, there was a span of 15 bases.